This TCR beta chain was profiled in a study of monozygotic twins with inflammatory bowel disease. Notes on the study in general: Possibly reflecting limited power, no difference in repertoire similarity was found between concordant and discordant twins. The inverse Simpson measure of TCRbeta diversity was lower in IBD patients than in healthy co-twins. Compared with healthy twins, IBD patients shared fewer clonotypes with others, especially with disease activity.

Blood was collected, roughly 2.5 ml per donor. The CDR3 consists of 16 residues. Germline assignment: CDR1 SEHNR and CDR2 FQNEAQ (reference sequence). Concerning this clonotype itself: As yet, its antigen is unknown.

TCRdb re-analyzed the 5' RACE reads; it lists each CDR3 protein once, without DNA. The sample table sets out about 380,000 distinct CDR3 sequences. The chain recombines TRBV7-9 with TRBJ2-7. The sample comprised blood. This TCR was recovered from a human donor with ulcerative colitis or Crohn's disease, or a healthy co-twin of an affected twin (not recorded which). Here the CDR3 reads CASSRFILPNSYEQYF.